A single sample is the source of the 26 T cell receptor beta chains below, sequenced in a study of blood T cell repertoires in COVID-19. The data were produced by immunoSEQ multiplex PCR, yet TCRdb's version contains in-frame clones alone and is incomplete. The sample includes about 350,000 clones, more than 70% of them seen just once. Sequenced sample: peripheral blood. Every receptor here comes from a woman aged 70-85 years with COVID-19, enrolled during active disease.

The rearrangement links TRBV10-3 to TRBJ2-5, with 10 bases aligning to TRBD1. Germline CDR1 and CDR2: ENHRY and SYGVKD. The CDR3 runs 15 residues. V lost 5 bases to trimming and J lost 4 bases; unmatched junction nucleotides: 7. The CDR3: CAISSRQGAGETQYF. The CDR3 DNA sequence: TGTGCCATCAGTTCCCGACAGGGGGCTGGAGAGACCCAGTACTTC.

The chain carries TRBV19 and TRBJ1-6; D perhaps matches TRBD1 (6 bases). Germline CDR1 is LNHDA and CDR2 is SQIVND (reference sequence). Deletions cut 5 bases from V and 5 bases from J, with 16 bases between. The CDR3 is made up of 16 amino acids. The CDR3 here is CASSSSTRTDNSPLHF. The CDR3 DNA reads TGTGCCAGTAGTTCATCCACCCGGACAGATAATTCACCCCTCCACTTT.

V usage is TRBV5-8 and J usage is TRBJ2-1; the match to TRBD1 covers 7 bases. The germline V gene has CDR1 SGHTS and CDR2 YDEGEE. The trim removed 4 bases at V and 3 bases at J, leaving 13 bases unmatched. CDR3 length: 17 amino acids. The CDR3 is CASSPDPGQPHYNEQFF. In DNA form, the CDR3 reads TGTGCCAGCAGCCCCGACCCGGGACAGCCTCACTACAATGAGCAGTTCTTC.

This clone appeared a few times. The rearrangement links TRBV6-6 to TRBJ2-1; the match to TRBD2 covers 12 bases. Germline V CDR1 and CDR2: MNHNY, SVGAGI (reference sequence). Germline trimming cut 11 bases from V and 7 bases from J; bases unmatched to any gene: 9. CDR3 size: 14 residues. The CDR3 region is CAGQTSGGNNEQFF. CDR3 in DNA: TGTGCCGGCCAGACTAGCGGGGGAAATAATGAGCAGTTCTTC.

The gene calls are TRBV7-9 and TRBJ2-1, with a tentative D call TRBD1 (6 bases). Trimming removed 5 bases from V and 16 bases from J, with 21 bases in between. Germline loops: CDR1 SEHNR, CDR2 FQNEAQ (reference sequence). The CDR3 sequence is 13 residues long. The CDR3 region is CASSPGVGALHFF. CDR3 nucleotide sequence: TGTGCCAGCAGCCCCGGGGTGGGGGCCCTTCACTTCTTC.

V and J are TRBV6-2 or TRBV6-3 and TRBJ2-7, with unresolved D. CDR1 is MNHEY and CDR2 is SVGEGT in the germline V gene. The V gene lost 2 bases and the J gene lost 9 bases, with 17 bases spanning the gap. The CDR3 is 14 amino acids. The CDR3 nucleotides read TGTGCCAGCAGTTACCTTTCTCAGGCAAACGGGCAGTACTTC. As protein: CASSYLSQANGQYF.

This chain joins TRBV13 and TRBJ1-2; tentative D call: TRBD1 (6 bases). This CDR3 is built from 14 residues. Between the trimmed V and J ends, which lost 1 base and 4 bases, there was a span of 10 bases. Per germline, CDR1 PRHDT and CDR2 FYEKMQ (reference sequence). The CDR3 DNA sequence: TGTGCCAGCAGCTTAGAGGACAGAAGCTATGGCTACACCTTC. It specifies CASSLEDRSYGYTF.

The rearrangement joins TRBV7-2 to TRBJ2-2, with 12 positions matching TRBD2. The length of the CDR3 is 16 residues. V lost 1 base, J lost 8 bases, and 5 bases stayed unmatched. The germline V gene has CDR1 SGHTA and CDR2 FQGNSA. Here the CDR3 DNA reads TGTGCCAGCAGCTTAGGGACTAGCGGGATCGCTGGGGAGCTGTTTTTT. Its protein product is CASSLGTSGIAGELFF. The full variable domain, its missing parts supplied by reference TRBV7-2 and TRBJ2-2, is GAGVSQSPSNKVTEKGKDVELRCDPISGHTALYWYRQSLGQGLEFLIYFQGNSAPDKSGLPSDRFSAERTGGSVSTLTIQRTQQEDSAVYLCASSLGTSGIAGELFFGEGSRLTVL.

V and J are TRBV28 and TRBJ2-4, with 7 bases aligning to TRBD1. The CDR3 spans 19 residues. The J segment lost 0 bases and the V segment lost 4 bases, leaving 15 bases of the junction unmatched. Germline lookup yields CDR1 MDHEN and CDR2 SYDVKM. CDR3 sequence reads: CASSSTDWDSVKAKNIQYF. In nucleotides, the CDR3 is TGTGCCAGCAGTTCAACCGACTGGGACAGCGTAAAAGCCAAAAACATTCAGTACTTC.

In nucleotides, the CDR3 is TGTGCCAGCAGCAAGGGGGCAGGGGGCATGGACGAGCAGTACTTC. Translating gives CASSKGAGGMDEQYF. V usage is TRBV21-1 and J usage is TRBJ2-7; the D segment call TRBD1 is taken from the table without a DNA check. TRBV21-1 is a listed pseudogene. The CDR3 is 15 residues long.

The CDR3 sequence: CASSTGTGDNQPQHF. CDR3 bases: TGTGCCAGCAGTACTGGGACAGGGGACAATCAGCCCCAGCATTTT. The chain recombines TRBV27 with TRBJ1-5; TRBD1 aligns across 10 bases. The CDR3 totals 15 residues. Germline V CDR1 and CDR2: MNHEY, SMNVEV (reference sequence). V was pared by 5 bases and J by 3 bases, with 4 bases of the junction left unmatched.

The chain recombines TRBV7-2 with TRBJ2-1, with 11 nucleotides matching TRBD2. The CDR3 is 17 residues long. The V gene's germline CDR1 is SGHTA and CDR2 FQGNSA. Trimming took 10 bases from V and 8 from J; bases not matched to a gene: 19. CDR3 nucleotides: TGTGCCACCTCCTTAGTAGGTAGCGGGGGGGCCAGGGATGAGCAGTTCTTC. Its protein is CATSLVGSGGARDEQFF.

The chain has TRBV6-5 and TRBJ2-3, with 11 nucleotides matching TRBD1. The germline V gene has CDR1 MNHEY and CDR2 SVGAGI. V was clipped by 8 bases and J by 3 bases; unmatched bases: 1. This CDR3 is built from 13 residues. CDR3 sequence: CASGQGATDTQYF. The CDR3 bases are TGTGCCAGCGGACAGGGGGCAACAGATACGCAGTATTTT.

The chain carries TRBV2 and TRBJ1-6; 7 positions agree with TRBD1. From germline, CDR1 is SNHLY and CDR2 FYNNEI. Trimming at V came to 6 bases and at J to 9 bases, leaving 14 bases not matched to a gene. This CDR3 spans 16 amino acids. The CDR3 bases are TGTGCCAGCAGGGGCGCCCAACAGGGGATGGTTTCACCCCTCCACTTT. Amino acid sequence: CASRGAQQGMVSPLHF.

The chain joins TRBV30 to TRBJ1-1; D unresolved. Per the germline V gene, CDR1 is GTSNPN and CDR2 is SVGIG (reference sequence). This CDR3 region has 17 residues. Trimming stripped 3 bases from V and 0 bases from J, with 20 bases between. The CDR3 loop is CAWRAGSLHILNTEAFF. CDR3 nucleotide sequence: TGTGCCTGGAGGGCCGGGTCACTCCATATATTGAACACTGAAGCTTTCTTT.

Here the CDR3 reads CASSLTGGGSYEQYF. CDR3 nucleotides: TGTGCCAGCAGCCTCACCGGGGGGGGCTCCTACGAGCAGTACTTC. This chain uses TRBV9 with TRBJ2-7; 8 nucleotides align to TRBD2. Germline V gives CDR1 SGDLS, CDR2 YYNGEE. The CDR3 covers 15 residues. The trim removed 4 bases at V and 0 bases at J, leaving 6 bases unmatched. Combining the CDR3 with reference TRBV9 and TRBJ2-7 gives the whole variable domain DSGVTQTPKHLITATGQRVTLRCSPRSGDLSVYWYQQSLDQGLQFLIQYYNGEERAKGNILERFSAQQFPDLHSELNLSSLELGDSALYFCASSLTGGGSYEQYFGPGTRLTVT.

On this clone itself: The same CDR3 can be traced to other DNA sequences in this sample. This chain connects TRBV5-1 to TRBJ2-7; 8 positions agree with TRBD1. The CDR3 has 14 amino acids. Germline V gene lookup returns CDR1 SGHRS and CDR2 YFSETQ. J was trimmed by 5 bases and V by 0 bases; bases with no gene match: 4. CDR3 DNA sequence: TGCGCCAGCAGCTTGGCCCAGGGGGCAGACGAGCAGTACTTC. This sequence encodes CASSLAQGADEQYF.

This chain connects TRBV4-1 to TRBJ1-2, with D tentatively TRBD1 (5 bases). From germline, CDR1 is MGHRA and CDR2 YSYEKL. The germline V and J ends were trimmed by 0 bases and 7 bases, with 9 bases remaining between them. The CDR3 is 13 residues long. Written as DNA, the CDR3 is TGCGCCAGCAGCCAAGAAGGAGGGGTTGGCTACACCTTC. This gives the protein CASSQEGGVGYTF.

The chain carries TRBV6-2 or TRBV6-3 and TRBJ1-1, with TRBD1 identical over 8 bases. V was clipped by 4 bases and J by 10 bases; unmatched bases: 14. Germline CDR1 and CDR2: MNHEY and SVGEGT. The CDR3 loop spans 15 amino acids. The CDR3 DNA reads TGTGCCAGCAGTTCCCTAGTCCCGGGACAGGTTGCAGCTTTCTTT. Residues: CASSSLVPGQVAAFF.

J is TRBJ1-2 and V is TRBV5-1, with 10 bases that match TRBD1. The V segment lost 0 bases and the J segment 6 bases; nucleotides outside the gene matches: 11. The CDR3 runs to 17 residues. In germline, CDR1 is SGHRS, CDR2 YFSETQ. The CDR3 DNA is TGCGCCAGCAGCTTGGGCACCAGGACAGGGGGTAGGGATGGCTACACCTTC. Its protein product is CASSLGTRTGGRDGYTF.

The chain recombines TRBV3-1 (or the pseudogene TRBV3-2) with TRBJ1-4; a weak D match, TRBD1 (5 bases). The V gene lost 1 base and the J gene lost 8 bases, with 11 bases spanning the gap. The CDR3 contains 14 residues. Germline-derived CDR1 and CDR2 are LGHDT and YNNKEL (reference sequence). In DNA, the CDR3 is TGTGCCAGCAGCCAAGGCAGGGAAGGCGAAAAACTGTTTTTT. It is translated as CASSQGREGEKLFF.

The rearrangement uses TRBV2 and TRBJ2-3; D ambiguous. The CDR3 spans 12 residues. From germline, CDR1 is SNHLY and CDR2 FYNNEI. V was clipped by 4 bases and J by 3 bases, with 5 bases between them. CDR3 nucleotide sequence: TGTGCCAGCAGTGGACAAACAGATACGCAGTATTTT. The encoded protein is CASSGQTDTQYF.

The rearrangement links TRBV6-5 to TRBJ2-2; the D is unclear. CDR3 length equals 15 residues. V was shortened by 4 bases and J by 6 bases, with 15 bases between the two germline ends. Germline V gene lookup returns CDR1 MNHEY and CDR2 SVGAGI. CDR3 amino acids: CASSSDIAWAGELFF. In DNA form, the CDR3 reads TGTGCCAGCAGTTCTGACATTGCCTGGGCCGGGGAGCTGTTTTTT.

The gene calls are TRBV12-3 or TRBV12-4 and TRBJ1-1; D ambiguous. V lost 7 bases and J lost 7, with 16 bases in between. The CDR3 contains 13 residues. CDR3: CASTLDGGLEAFF. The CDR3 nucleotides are TGTGCCAGCACCTTGGATGGCGGGCTTGAAGCTTTCTTT.

The CDR3 loop is CASSLDSSPKDEQYF. In DNA, the CDR3 is TGTGCCAGCAGCTTAGACTCTAGCCCCAAGGACGAGCAGTACTTC. V gene TRBV7-2 combines with J gene TRBJ2-7; possibly TRBD2 for D (5 bases). The CDR3 is 15 amino acids. Deletions cut 1 base from V and 5 bases from J, with 15 bases between. CDR1 SGHTA and CDR2 FQGNSA come from the germline V gene.

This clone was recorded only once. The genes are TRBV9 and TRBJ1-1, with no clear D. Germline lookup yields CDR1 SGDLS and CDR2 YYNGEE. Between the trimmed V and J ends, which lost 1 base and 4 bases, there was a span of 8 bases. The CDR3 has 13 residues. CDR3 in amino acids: CASSVTLSTEAFF. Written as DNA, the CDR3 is TGTGCCAGCAGCGTAACTCTGAGCACTGAAGCTTTCTTT.